Presented here are 20 T cell receptor beta chains from one specimen sequenced in a study of T cell responses to AZD1222 COVID-19 vaccine. Data came from immunoSEQ multiplex PCR; TCRdb stores just in-frame clones and leaves some out. Of about 150,000 clones listed, more than 75% were seen once; the top ten hold 18%. The specimen comprised peripheral blood, sampled on day 0 of AZD1222 vaccination. The receptors come from an adult in good health.

Points on this clone: One end of the junction is discordant with germline, which a read error may explain. J is TRBJ2-1 and V is TRBV7-3; 8 nucleotides match TRBD2. This CDR3 has 14 residues. Germline V lookup: CDR1 SGHTA, CDR2 FQGTGA. The CDR3 DNA sequence: TGTGTCAGCAGCCTGACTAGCGCTTACAATGAGCAGTTCTTC. It specifies CVSSLTSAYNEQFF.

The J gene is TRBJ2-7, the V gene TRBV11-1, with 11 bases fitting TRBD1. V was pared by 2 bases and J by 5 bases, with 5 bases of the junction left unmatched. Germline lookup yields CDR1 SGHAT and CDR2 FQDESV (reference sequence). This CDR3 has 15 residues. CDR3 residues: CASSLSGTGGHEQYF. DNA for the CDR3: TGTGCCAGCAGCTTATCCGGGACAGGGGGTCACGAGCAGTACTTC.

The chain joins TRBV5-1 to TRBJ2-5; 12 bases line up with TRBD2. Trimming at V came to 0 bases and at J to 2 bases, leaving 2 bases not matched to a gene. The V gene's germline CDR1 is SGHRS and CDR2 YFSETQ. The CDR3 is 16 residues long. CDR3 amino acids: CASSLEGLAGQETQYF. The CDR3, as DNA: TGCGCCAGCAGCTTGGAAGGACTAGCGGGGCAAGAGACCCAGTACTTC.

This clone has just a few counts. This chain joins TRBV28 and TRBJ1-1; TRBD1 agrees at 8 bases. V lost 3 bases and J lost 5; bases outside the gene matches: 8. From germline, CDR1 is MDHEN and CDR2 SYDVKM. The CDR3 spans 15 residues. This CDR3 is CASSFPRQGRTEAFF. CDR3 DNA: TGTGCCAGCAGTTTCCCACGACAGGGGAGGACTGAAGCTTTCTTT.

V is TRBV19 and J is TRBJ1-2, with TRBD1 identical over 9 bases. The germline V gene encodes CDR1 LNHDA and CDR2 SQIVND (reference sequence). The CDR3 totals 15 residues. V shed 5 bases and J 5 bases; nucleotides not matched to a gene: 9. The CDR3 bases are TGTGCCAGTAGTCTTCCGGGACAGGGAAGTTATGGCTACACCTTC. It translates to CASSLPGQGSYGYTF.

The J gene is TRBJ1-5, the V gene TRBV18; weak D call: TRBD1 (6 bases). The CDR3 extends over 16 amino acids. Per the germline V gene, CDR1 is KGHSH and CDR2 is LQKENI. V was cut by 2 bases and J by 7 bases, with 18 bases left in between. The CDR3 nucleotides read TGTGCCAGCTCACCATTGATGACAGGCAGGGAGCAGCCCCAGCATTTT. It encodes CASSPLMTGREQPQHF. The variable domain in full, with the rest retrieved from reference TRBV18 and TRBJ1-5, is NAGVMQNPRHLVRRRGQEARLRCSPMKGHSHVYWYRQLPEEGLKFMVYLQKENIIDESGMPKERFSAEFPKEGPSILRIQQVVRGDSAAYFCASSPLMTGREQPQHFGDGTRLSIL.

The V and J genes are TRBV7-6 and TRBJ1-1, with 10 bases identical to TRBD1. There are 18 residues in the CDR3. V lost 5 bases, J lost 0 bases, and 12 bases stayed unmatched. CDR1 and CDR2 (germline): SGHVS, FNYEAQ. CDR3 sequence reads: CASSRGTGTGAMNTEAFF. In DNA, the CDR3 is TGTGCCAGCAGCCGTGGGACAGGGACAGGGGCGATGAACACTGAAGCTTTCTTT.

The genes are TRBV20-1 and TRBJ2-5, with D hard to call. The V and J ends lost 6 bases and 2 bases respectively, with 7 bases between them. CDR3 length equals 11 residues. Looked up from germline, CDR1 is DFQATT and CDR2 is SNEGSKA (reference sequence). DNA for the CDR3: TGCAGTGCAGACCGTCAAGAGACCCAGTACTTC. Protein: CSADRQETQYF.

The chain links TRBV20-1 to TRBJ2-1; D is ambiguous. The CDR3 sequence is 14 residues long. V lost 6 bases to trimming and J lost 4 bases, with 16 bases between them. Germline values: CDR1 DFQATT, CDR2 SNEGSKA (reference sequence). The CDR3 loop reads CSASTSPLYNEQFF. The CDR3 DNA follows: TGCAGTGCCAGTACGTCCCCCCTATACAATGAGCAGTTCTTC.

The rearrangement uses TRBV6-5 and TRBJ2-1; D perhaps matches TRBD2 (5 bases). V lost 0 bases, J lost 8 bases, and 17 bases lay in between. The CDR3 contains 16 residues. In germline, CDR1 is MNHEY, CDR2 SVGAGI. This CDR3 reads CASSYSRITSVHEQFF. The DNA for the CDR3 is TGTGCCAGCAGTTACTCGAGGATCACTAGTGTTCATGAGCAGTTCTTC.

CDR3: CATSRDLLGGRNGYTF. CDR3 sequence (DNA): TGTGCCACCAGCAGAGATCTTTTGGGGGGAAGGAATGGCTACACCTTC. The gene calls are TRBV15 and TRBJ1-2; a possible D gene is TRBD1 (5 bases). Germline assignment: CDR1 LNHNV and CDR2 YYDKDF (reference sequence). This CDR3 has 16 residues. V was shortened by 0 bases and J by 6 bases, with 17 bases between the two germline ends.

V usage is TRBV7-2 and J usage is TRBJ2-7; TRBD1 agrees at 8 bases. The CDR3 loop spans 14 amino acids. The V gene end was trimmed by 4 bases and the J gene end by 3 bases; junction bases not matched to a gene: 5. Germline loops: CDR1 SGHTA, CDR2 FQGNSA. The CDR3 loop reads CASSSDRGDYEQYF. CDR3 in DNA: TGTGCCAGCAGCTCAGACAGGGGAGACTACGAGCAGTACTTC. The full variable domain, its missing parts supplied by reference TRBV7-2 and TRBJ2-7, is GAGVSQSPSNKVTEKGKDVELRCDPISGHTALYWYRQSLGQGLEFLIYFQGNSAPDKSGLPSDRFSAERTGGSVSTLTIQRTQQEDSAVYLCASSSDRGDYEQYFGPGTRLTVT.

The rearrangement joins TRBV23-1 to TRBJ1-4, with D perhaps TRBD1 (5 bases). TRBV23-1 is sorted into the ORF group, with uncertain function. V lost 8 bases and J lost 3, with 13 bases in between. The CDR3 covers 14 residues. The CDR3 bases are TGCGCCAGCGCTCCGGGACGGGCTAATGAAAAACTGTTTTTT. Its translation is CASAPGRANEKLFF.

With respect to this clone: Germline and junction disagree at one end, which may indicate a read error. V gene TRBV18 combines with J gene TRBJ1-2, with 8 positions matching TRBD1. CDR3 length: 16 residues. Germline CDR1 reads KGHSH; CDR2 reads LQKENI. CDR3 DNA: TGTGCCAGCTCACCACCGGGTTCAGGGGGCTCCTTTAGTTGGGCCTTC. Translation gives CASSPPGSGGSFSWAF.

The chain is built from TRBV6-5 and TRBJ1-3; D ambiguous. Trimming removed 2 bases at V and 1 base at J, with 9 bases between. Germline assignment: CDR1 MNHEY and CDR2 SVGAGI. The CDR3 length is 15 residues. CDR3 nucleotide sequence: TGTGCCAGCAGTTACGTCAGGCAATCTGGAAACACCATATATTTT. This codes for CASSYVRQSGNTIYF.

The gene calls are TRBV2 and TRBJ2-3, with D unclear. Trimming pared 2 bases from V and 2 bases from J, leaving 8 bases between. Per germline, CDR1 SNHLY and CDR2 FYNNEI. The CDR3 consists of 14 residues. The CDR3 bases are TGTGCCAGCAGTGAATTGCAGACCACAGATACGCAGTATTTT. Translation gives CASSELQTTDTQYF.

The rearrangement links TRBV19 to TRBJ1-5; D not resolved. CDR1 LNHDA and CDR2 SQIVND come from the germline V gene (reference sequence). Trimming pared 5 bases from V and 9 bases from J, leaving 17 bases between. The CDR3 is made up of 14 amino acids. The CDR3, as DNA: TGTGCCAGTAGTTTCGACCGAGGTCTTGGGCCCCAGCATTTT. It codes for CASSFDRGLGPQHF.

This chain uses TRBV15 with TRBJ1-1, with D unresolved. CDR3 length: 15 residues. Germline V lookup: CDR1 LNHNV, CDR2 YYDKDF (reference sequence). Trimming shortened V by 3 bases and J by 0 bases, and 11 bases separated the two germline ends. The CDR3 DNA reads TGTGCCACCAGCAGGGCACACGGCATGAACACTGAAGCTTTCTTT. Translation gives CATSRAHGMNTEAFF.

The chain uses TRBV30 and TRBJ1-6, with 12 nucleotides matching TRBD1. The CDR3 covers 17 residues. Trimming at V came to 1 base and at J to 3 bases, leaving 4 bases not matched to a gene. CDR1 GTSNPN and CDR2 SVGIG come from the germline V gene (reference sequence). CDR3 sequence (DNA): TGTGCCTGGAGTGCGGGACAGGGGGCGATCTATAATTCACCCCTCCACTTT. Translated, it gives CAWSAGQGAIYNSPLHF. Full variable domain (rest looked up from reference TRBV30 and TRBJ1-6): SQTIHQWPATLVQPVGSPLSLECTVEGTSNPNLYWYRQAAGRGLQLLFYSVGIGQISSEVPQNLSASRPQDRQFILSSKKLLLSDSGFYLCAWSAGQGAIYNSPLHFGNGTRLTVT.

This chain connects TRBV9 to TRBJ1-3; D not resolved. This CDR3 spans 16 amino acids. Trimming took 0 bases from V and 0 from J, leaving 10 bases between them. Germline V gives CDR1 SGDLS, CDR2 YYNGEE. CDR3 in DNA: TGTGCCAGCAGCGTAGTTGGCGGAGGCTCTGGAAACACCATATATTTT. Amino acids: CASSVVGGGSGNTIYF.